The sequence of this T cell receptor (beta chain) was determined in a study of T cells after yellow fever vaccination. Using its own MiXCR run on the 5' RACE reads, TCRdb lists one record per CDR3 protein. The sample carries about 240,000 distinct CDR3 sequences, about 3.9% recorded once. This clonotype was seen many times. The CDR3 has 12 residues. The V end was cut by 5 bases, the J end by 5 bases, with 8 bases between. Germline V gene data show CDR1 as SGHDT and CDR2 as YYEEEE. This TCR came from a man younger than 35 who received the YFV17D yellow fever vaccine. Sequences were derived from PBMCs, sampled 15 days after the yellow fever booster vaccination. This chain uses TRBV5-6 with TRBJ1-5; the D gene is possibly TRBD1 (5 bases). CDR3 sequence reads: CASSQQDQPQHF. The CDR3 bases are TGTGCCAGCAGTCAACAGGATCAGCCCCAGCATTTT.